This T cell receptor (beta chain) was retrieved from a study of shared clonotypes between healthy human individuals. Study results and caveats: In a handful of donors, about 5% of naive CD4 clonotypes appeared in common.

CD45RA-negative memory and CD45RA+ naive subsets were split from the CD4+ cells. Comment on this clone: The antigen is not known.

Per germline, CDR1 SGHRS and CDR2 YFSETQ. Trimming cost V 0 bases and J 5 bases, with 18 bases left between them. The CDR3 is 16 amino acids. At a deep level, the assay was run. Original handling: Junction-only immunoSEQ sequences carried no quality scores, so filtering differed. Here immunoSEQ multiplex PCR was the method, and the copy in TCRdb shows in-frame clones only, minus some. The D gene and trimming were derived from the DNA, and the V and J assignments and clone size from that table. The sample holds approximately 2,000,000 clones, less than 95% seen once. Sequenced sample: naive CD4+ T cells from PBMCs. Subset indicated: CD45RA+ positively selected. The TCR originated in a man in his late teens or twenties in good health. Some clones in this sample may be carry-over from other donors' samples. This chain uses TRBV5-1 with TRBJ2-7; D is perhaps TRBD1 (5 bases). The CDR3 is CASSLGSVALGDEQYF. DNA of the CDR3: TGCGCCAGCAGCTTGGGTTCGGTTGCGTTAGGGGACGAGCAGTACTTC.